This is a list of T cell receptor beta chains from one sample in a study of blood T cell repertoires in COVID-19. The assay was immunoSEQ multiplex PCR, and TCRdb's table has in-frame clones only and misses some. The sample includes approximately 250,000 clones, 88% seen only once; the top ten take 3.1%. Material: PBMCs or T cells enriched from blood (not recorded which). These receptors originate from a woman in her thirties or forties who had been exposed to COVID-19. CDR3s include the opening cysteine and the closing phenylalanine or tryptophan. The D gene is left open where the match is weak. Not all rows give a size; the values are once, few, many and, for expanded clones, a class.

TGTGCCAGCGTGGACAGGGTAATCGGCTACACCTTC	CASVDRVIGYTF	TRBJ1-2	TRBD1	TRBV6-5	-
TGTGCCAGCAGTTTATATCCAGGGCTTGGCTATGGCTACACCTTC	CASSLYPGLGYGYTF	TRBJ1-2	-	TRBV28	-
TGTGCCACCAGTGATGAGAAGAATTACGAGCAGTACTTC	CATSDEKNYEQYF	TRBJ2-7	-	TRBV24-1	-
TGTGCCAGCACTTCGGAGGGCCTCTCCTACAATGAGCAGTTCTTC	CASTSEGLSYNEQFF	TRBJ2-1	-	TRBV2	-
TGTGCCAGCAGCTGGGGACAGGGTGGCAGTTCACCCCTCCACTTT	CASSWGQGGSSPLHF	TRBJ1-6	TRBD1	TRBV11-2	-
TGTGCCAGCAGCGTAAAGGGGACAGGAGGAGGCTACGAGCAGTACTTC	CASSVKGTGGGYEQYF	TRBJ2-7	TRBD1	TRBV9	-
TGTGCCAGCAGCCCCTCGGGACACCTGAACACTGAAGCTTTCTTT	CASSPSGHLNTEAFF	TRBJ1-1	-	TRBV28	-
TGTGCCAGCAGCTTCCGGGACTCCTACAATGAGCAGTTCTTC	CASSFRDSYNEQFF	TRBJ2-1	-	TRBV7-9	-
TGTGCCTGGCGTCGACTAGCGGGGGGGCTTGATGAGCAGTTCTTC	CAWRRLAGGLDEQFF	TRBJ2-1	TRBD2	TRBV30	-
TGTGCCAGCAGCTTTTCCCGGAGGGGAGCAGATACGCAGTATTTT	CASSFSRRGADTQYF	TRBJ2-3	-	TRBV7-2	few